A single sample is the source of the 30 T cell receptor beta chains below, sequenced in a study of shared clonotypes between healthy human individuals. Clones were sequenced by immunoSEQ multiplex PCR, and TCRdb holds only the in-frame ones, with some missing. The sample holds about 2.4 million clones; around 94% are singletons and the top ten take about 0.13%. Sequencing was carried out using naive CD4+ T cells sorted from blood. Subset noted: CD45RA+ positively selected. The receptors originated from a man aged 18 to 29 in good health.

The J gene is TRBJ2-2, the V gene TRBV7-9, with TRBD1 identical over 10 bases. Germline V gene data show CDR1 as SEHNR and CDR2 as FQNEAQ (reference sequence). This CDR3 is 14 amino acids long. After removal of 6 bases from V and 6 bases from J, the junction contained 4 bases not matched to a gene. In nucleotides, the CDR3 is TGTGCCAGCAGGGGGACAGGGGAGGCCGGGGAGCTGTTTTTT. Translating gives CASRGTGEAGELFF.

The chain links TRBV18 to TRBJ1-2; 9 bases are a match to TRBD1. V lost 4 bases, J lost 4 bases, and 4 bases stayed unmatched. CDR3 size: 14 residues. CDR1 and CDR2 (germline): KGHSH, LQKENI. The chain's CDR3 is CASSLGTGSYGYTF. In nucleotides, the CDR3 is TGTGCCAGCTCACTCGGGACAGGGAGCTATGGCTACACCTTC.

The gene calls are TRBV7-2 and TRBJ2-1; TRBD2 agrees at 10 bases. This CDR3 contains 15 residues. The V and J ends lost 5 bases and 6 bases, in that order; junction bases with no gene match: 7. Germline V lookup: CDR1 SGHTA, CDR2 FQGNSA. The CDR3 is CASSIGTSDLNEQFF. The CDR3 DNA is TGTGCCAGCAGCATCGGGACTAGCGACCTCAATGAGCAGTTCTTC.

The rearrangement uses TRBV30 and TRBJ2-3, with D hard to call. CDR3 length equals 15 residues. Germline CDR1 GTSNPN, CDR2 SVGIG (reference sequence). Trimming took off 0 bases at V and 0 bases at J, with 10 bases between the two ends. The DNA of the CDR3 is TGTGCCTGGAGTGTACGACGGCCTAGCACAGATACGCAGTATTTT. It codes for CAWSVRRPSTDTQYF.

Remarks on this clone: Distinct nucleotide sequences in the sample also encode this CDR3. J is TRBJ2-7 and V is TRBV11-2, with 11 bases fitting TRBD1. This CDR3 is built from 15 residues. Germline values: CDR1 SGHAT, CDR2 FQNNGV. V lost 3 bases, J lost 3 bases, and 4 bases stayed unmatched. The CDR3 here is CASSLTGTGGYEQYF. CDR3 coding DNA: TGTGCCAGCAGCTTGACCGGGACAGGGGGCTACGAGCAGTACTTC.

The chain employs TRBV28 and TRBJ1-3, with D hard to call. With 2 bases removed from V and 0 bases from J, the gap between germline ends came to 8 bases. The CDR3 sequence is 15 residues long. In germline, CDR1 is MDHEN, CDR2 SYDVKM. CDR3 DNA: TGTGCCAGCAGTTTAGAGACCATCTCTGGAAACACCATATATTTT. Its protein product is CASSLETISGNTIYF. Supplemented by reference TRBV28 and TRBJ1-3, the full variable domain reads DVKVTQSSRYLVKRTGEKVFLECVQDMDHENMFWYRQDPGLGLRLIYFSYDVKMKEKGDIPEGYSVSREKKERFSLILESASTNQTSMYLCASSLETISGNTIYFGEGSWLTVV.

V and J are TRBV30 and TRBJ2-1, with TRBD2 as a possible D gene (7 bases). Trimming left V 4 bases short and J 3 bases short, with 13 bases between. Germline loops: CDR1 GTSNPN, CDR2 SVGIG (reference sequence). This CDR3 has 14 amino acids. CDR3 nucleotide sequence: TGTGCCTGGAAACGGCGGGGGCGCTACAATGAGCAGTTCTTC. This translates into CAWKRRGRYNEQFF.

The genes are TRBV2 and TRBJ1-1; D uncertain. CDR3 length equals 14 residues. Trimming pared 1 base from V and 1 base from J, leaving 7 bases between. CDR1 is SNHLY and CDR2 is FYNNEI in the germline V gene. The CDR3 sequence: CASSEVSRNTEAFF. The DNA for the CDR3 is TGTGCCAGCAGTGAAGTTAGCAGGAACACTGAAGCTTTCTTT.

To note about this clone: The identical CDR3 is also encoded by other nucleotide sequences in the sample. V usage is TRBV9 and J usage is TRBJ1-6; the match to TRBD1 covers 9 bases. CDR1 and CDR2 (germline): SGDLS, YYNGEE. Trimming at V came to 5 bases and at J to 7 bases, leaving 4 bases not matched to a gene. The CDR3 spans 14 residues. CDR3 in DNA: TGTGCCAGCAGGCCGGGACAGGGAAATTCACCCCTCCACTTT. Translating gives CASRPGQGNSPLHF.

The sample holds one count of this clone. The V gene is TRBV30, the J gene TRBJ2-2; 9 bases line up with TRBD1. Germline lookup yields CDR1 GTSNPN and CDR2 SVGIG (reference sequence). V lost 1 base to trimming and J lost 0 bases; unmatched junction nucleotides: 3. The CDR3 is 16 residues long. CDR3 residues: CAWSARQGANTGELFF. The DNA of the CDR3 is TGTGCCTGGAGTGCCAGACAGGGGGCGAACACCGGGGAGCTGTTTTTT. Supplemented by reference TRBV30 and TRBJ2-2, the full variable domain reads SQTIHQWPATLVQPVGSPLSLECTVEGTSNPNLYWYRQAAGRGLQLLFYSVGIGQISSEVPQNLSASRPQDRQFILSSKKLLLSDSGFYLCAWSARQGANTGELFFGEGSRLTVL.

Regarding this clone: Different DNA sequences within this sample yield the same CDR3. This chain joins TRBV9 and TRBJ2-6; no reliable D call. CDR1 is SGDLS, CDR2 YYNGEE, per germline. V was pared by 0 bases and J by 2 bases, with 6 bases between. The CDR3 totals 15 residues. The CDR3 nucleotides are TGTGCCAGCAGCGTAGGGGGTCCTGGGGCCAACGTCCTGACTTTC. Protein product: CASSVGGPGANVLTF.

V gene TRBV6-5 combines with J gene TRBJ1-6; TRBD1 is a possible D gene (6 bases). V was cut by 5 bases and J by 7 bases, with 12 bases left in between. Germline CDR1 MNHEY, CDR2 SVGAGI. This CDR3 is 14 amino acids long. CDR3 amino acids: CASSAGTMNSPLHF. The CDR3, as DNA: TGTGCCAGCAGTGCCGGGACAATGAATTCACCCCTCCACTTT.

The J gene is TRBJ2-7, the V gene TRBV18, with TRBD1 as a possible D gene (5 bases). With 1 base removed from V and 2 bases from J, the gap between germline ends came to 12 bases. There are 15 residues in the CDR3. CDR1 and CDR2 from the germline V gene are KGHSH and LQKENI. The CDR3 DNA reads as TGTGCCAGCTCACCACAACAAGGGGCCCCCTACGAGCAGTACTTC. It translates to CASSPQQGAPYEQYF.

This chain uses TRBV7-9 with TRBJ1-1; tentative D call: TRBD1 (6 bases). With 2 bases removed from V and 5 bases from J, the gap between germline ends came to 12 bases. The germline V gene has CDR1 SEHNR and CDR2 FQNEAQ (reference sequence). The CDR3 is made up of 14 amino acids. CDR3 nucleotide sequence: TGTGCCAGCAGCTTATCCACAGGGAGGACTGAAGCTTTCTTT. Its translation: CASSLSTGRTEAFF.

The chain is built from TRBV7-2 and TRBJ2-5, with TRBD2 as a possible D gene (5 bases). This CDR3 spans 15 amino acids. Germline CDR1 is SGHTA and CDR2 is FQGNSA. V lost 6 bases and J lost 5, with 19 bases in between. The CDR3: CASSPKARAGETQYF. The CDR3 DNA follows: TGTGCCAGCAGTCCTAAAGCGAGGGCCGGGGAGACCCAGTACTTC.

The J gene is TRBJ1-1, the V gene TRBV27; D possibly corresponds to TRBD1 (5 bases). Germline CDR1 reads MNHEY; CDR2 reads SMNVEV (reference sequence). Deletions cut 4 bases from V and 1 base from J, with 16 bases between. The CDR3 totals 16 residues. The CDR3 loop reads CASSSREGWGNTEAFF. The CDR3, as DNA: TGTGCCAGCAGTTCGCGGGAGGGGTGGGGGAACACTGAAGCTTTCTTT.

The CDR3 DNA sequence: TGTGCCAGCAGGTCAACAGGGGGCGCGGGCAATCAGCCCCAGCATTTT. Its protein is CASRSTGGAGNQPQHF. This sequence joins TRBV5-8 and TRBJ1-5; TRBD1 aligns across 9 bases. Trimming at V came to 5 bases and at J to 2 bases, leaving 8 bases not matched to a gene. This CDR3 contains 16 residues. Germline lookup yields CDR1 SGHTS and CDR2 YDEGEE.

The V gene is TRBV18, the J gene TRBJ2-7; possible D gene TRBD1, 6 bases. CDR1 is KGHSH, CDR2 LQKENI, per germline. V lost 4 bases and J 2 bases, leaving 9 bases between the germline ends. The CDR3 loop spans 13 amino acids. CDR3 residues: CASSRQETYEQYF. CDR3 in DNA: TGTGCCAGCTCACGACAGGAGACCTACGAGCAGTACTTC. The variable domain in full, completed from reference TRBV18 and TRBJ2-7, reads NAGVMQNPRHLVRRRGQEARLRCSPMKGHSHVYWYRQLPEEGLKFMVYLQKENIIDESGMPKERFSAEFPKEGPSILRIQQVVRGDSAAYFCASSRQETYEQYFGPGTRLTVT.

J is TRBJ1-3 and V is TRBV7-9, with no clear D. Germline lookup yields CDR1 SEHNR and CDR2 FQNEAQ (reference sequence). V lost 2 bases and J lost 0, with 8 bases in between. CDR3 length: 15 amino acids. This CDR3 reads CASSLSPVSGNTIYF. The CDR3 DNA reads TGTGCCAGCAGCTTATCCCCGGTCTCTGGAAACACCATATATTTT. Full variable domain (rest looked up from reference TRBV7-9 and TRBJ1-3): DTGVSQNPRHKITKRGQNVTFRCDPISEHNRLYWYRQTLGQGPEFLTYFQNEAQLEKSRLLSDRFSAERPKGSFSTLEIQRTEQGDSAMYLCASSLSPVSGNTIYFGEGSWLTVV.

The chain is built from TRBV6-9 and TRBJ1-4, with TRBD1 matching 10 bases. Germline lookup yields CDR1 MNHGY and CDR2 SVAAGI. There are 15 residues in the CDR3. V lost 4 bases, J lost 7 bases, and 6 bases stayed unmatched. The CDR3 sequence is CASSLHRDRGEKLFF. For the CDR3, the DNA is TGTGCCAGCAGTTTACATAGGGACAGGGGTGAAAAACTGTTTTTT.

The V call is TRBV18, the J call TRBJ2-1, with 12 bases aligning to TRBD2. J lost 8 bases, V lost 2 bases, and 4 bases had no gene match. CDR1 and CDR2 (germline): KGHSH, LQKENI. The length of the CDR3 is 15 residues. CDR3 loop: CASSPTSGRIHEQFF. The CDR3 DNA follows: TGTGCCAGCTCACCAACTAGCGGGAGGATCCATGAGCAGTTCTTC.

This clone has a single count. The chain carries TRBV7-2 and TRBJ1-3; D uncertain. V gave up 4 bases and J gave up 0 bases, with 13 bases separating them. Germline V gives CDR1 SGHTA, CDR2 FQGNSA. The CDR3 is 16 amino acids. CDR3 nucleotide sequence: TGTGCCAGCAGCTCTCATCTGGGAGGCTCTGGAAACACCATATATTTT. Amino acids: CASSSHLGGSGNTIYF.

The chain employs TRBV10-2 and TRBJ2-1; TRBD2 matches 7 bases. The ends lost 0 bases at V and 0 bases at J; junction bases unmatched: 2. The CDR3 is 16 residues long. Germline CDR1 WSHSY, CDR2 SAAADI. CDR3 sequence (DNA): TGCGCCAGCAGTGAGTCTGGGAGGGCCTCCTACAATGAGCAGTTCTTC. This translates into CASSESGRASYNEQFF.

This chain joins TRBV19 and TRBJ1-2; D is possibly TRBD1 (6 bases). The germline gives CDR1 LNHDA, CDR2 SQIVND (reference sequence). The V end was cut by 2 bases, the J end by 4 bases, with 11 bases between. CDR3 length: 14 residues. The CDR3 bases are TGTGCCAGTAGTATAAACGGACAGCGCTATGGCTACACCTTC. Translating gives CASSINGQRYGYTF.

The CDR3 nucleotides are TGTGCCAGCAGCTTAAGACTACTTACCTACGAGCAGTACTTC. Translated: CASSLRLLTYEQYF. The rearrangement joins TRBV7-8 to TRBJ2-7; maybe TRBD2 (5 bases). Trimming cost V 2 bases and J 2 bases, with 10 bases left between them. Germline V lookup: CDR1 SGHVS, CDR2 FQNEAQ. The length of the CDR3 is 14 residues.

This sequence joins TRBV28 and TRBJ2-1; 7 nucleotides line up with TRBD1. Unmatched junction bases numbered 7, after V lost 2 bases and J lost 6 bases. The CDR3 is 15 amino acids. Germline values: CDR1 MDHEN, CDR2 SYDVKM. The CDR3 loop reads CASSLERQGSNEQFF. The CDR3 coding sequence is TGTGCCAGCAGTTTAGAAAGACAGGGTAGCAATGAGCAGTTCTTC.

The J gene is TRBJ2-4, the V gene TRBV7-2, with 7 nucleotides matching TRBD1. Per the germline V gene, CDR1 is SGHTA and CDR2 is FQGNSA. There are 14 residues in the CDR3. J gave up 2 bases and V 5 bases, and 3 bases lay outside the gene matches. DNA for the CDR3: TGTGCCAGCAGCCCGGGACAGACCAAAAACATTCAGTACTTC. This sequence encodes CASSPGQTKNIQYF.

This chain connects TRBV2 to TRBJ2-5; 7 bases align to TRBD2. The CDR3 is 12 amino acids. Germline V gives CDR1 SNHLY, CDR2 FYNNEI. Trimming took 7 bases from V and 7 from J; bases not matched to a gene: 6. The CDR3 DNA follows: TGTGCCAGCACTGATGGGGGGGGGACCCAGTACTTC. This codes for CASTDGGGTQYF.

V gene TRBV9 combines with J gene TRBJ2-1, with unresolved D. Germline V lookup: CDR1 SGDLS, CDR2 YYNGEE. Deletions cut 4 bases from V and 7 bases from J, with 9 bases between. The CDR3 runs to 12 residues. The CDR3 nucleotides read TGTGCCAGCAGCTTTGCCGGGAATGAGCAGTTCTTC. It codes for CASSFAGNEQFF.

The chain links TRBV7-9 to TRBJ2-5; 9 nucleotides line up with TRBD2. CDR1 is SEHNR, CDR2 FQNEAQ, per germline (reference sequence). V shed 4 bases, J shed 5 bases, and the junction held 11 bases outside the gene matches. The CDR3 covers 16 residues. This CDR3 is CASSSAAGGARETQYF. The CDR3, as DNA: TGTGCCAGCAGCTCCGCCGCGGGGGGGGCCCGGGAGACCCAGTACTTC. Variable domain in full (rest from reference TRBV7-9 and TRBJ2-5): DTGVSQNPRHKITKRGQNVTFRCDPISEHNRLYWYRQTLGQGPEFLTYFQNEAQLEKSRLLSDRFSAERPKGSFSTLEIQRTEQGDSAMYLCASSSAAGGARETQYFGPGTRLLVL.